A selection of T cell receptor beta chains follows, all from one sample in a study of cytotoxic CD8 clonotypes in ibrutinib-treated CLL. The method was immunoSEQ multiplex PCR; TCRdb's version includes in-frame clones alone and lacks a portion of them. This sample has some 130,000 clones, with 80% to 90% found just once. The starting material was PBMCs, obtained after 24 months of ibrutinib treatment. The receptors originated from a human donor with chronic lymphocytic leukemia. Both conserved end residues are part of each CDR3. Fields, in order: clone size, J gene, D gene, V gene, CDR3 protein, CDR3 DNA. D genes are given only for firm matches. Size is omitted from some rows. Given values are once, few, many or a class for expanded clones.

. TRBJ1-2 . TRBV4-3 CASSQAGNYGYTF TGCGCCAGCAGCCAAGCTGGAAACTATGGCTACACCTTC
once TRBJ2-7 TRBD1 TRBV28 CASSSGQGTYEQYF TGTGCCAGCAGCTCGGGACAGGGGACCTACGAGCAGTACTTC
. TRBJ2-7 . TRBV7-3 CASSLNLDSREQYF TGTGCCAGCAGCTTAAATTTGGATTCTCGCGAGCAGTACTTC
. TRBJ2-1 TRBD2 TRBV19 CASTESGGLGEQFF TGTGCCAGCACAGAAAGCGGGGGCCTCGGTGAGCAGTTCTTC
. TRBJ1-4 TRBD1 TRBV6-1 CASRVGQGVDKLFF TGTGCCAGCAGAGTCGGACAGGGGGTGGATAAACTGTTTTTT
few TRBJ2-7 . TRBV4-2 CASSQGVAWEFIVVGYEQYF TGTGCCAGCAGCCAAGGGGTAGCGTGGGAGTTTATCGTTGTGGGGTACGAGCAGTACTTC
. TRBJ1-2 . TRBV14 CASSHLTATNYGYTF TGTGCCAGCAGCCATCTGACAGCGACTAACTATGGCTACACCTTC
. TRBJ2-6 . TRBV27 CASSLQAQGSGANVLTF TGTGCCAGCAGTCTCCAAGCCCAAGGCTCTGGGGCCAACGTCCTGACTTTC
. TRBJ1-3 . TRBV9 CASSTGGGPGNTIYF TGTGCCAGCAGCACAGGTGGGGGGCCTGGAAACACCATATATTTT
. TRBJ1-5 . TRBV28 CASSLLRGPANQPQHF TGTGCCAGCAGTTTATTGAGGGGTCCGGCGAATCAGCCCCAGCATTTT
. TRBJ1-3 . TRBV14 CASSQDHNTGNTIYF TGTGCCAGCAGCCAAGATCACAACACTGGAAACACCATATATTTT
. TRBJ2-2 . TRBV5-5 CASSLGQGTNTGELFF TGTGCCAGCAGCTTGGGGCAGGGCACGAACACCGGGGAGCTGTTTTTT
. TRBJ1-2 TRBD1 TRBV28 CASTWVGQGAEGYTF TGTGCCAGCACCTGGGTGGGACAGGGGGCAGAAGGCTACACCTTC
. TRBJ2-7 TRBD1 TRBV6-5 CASSSPGTGTYEQYF TGTGCCAGCAGTTCGCCCGGGACAGGGACCTACGAGCAGTACTTC
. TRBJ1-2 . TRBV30 CAWSGVFVGVYGYTF TGTGCCTGGAGTGGAGTTTTCGTGGGAGTTTATGGCTACACCTTC
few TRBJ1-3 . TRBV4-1 CASSQGLALGGNTIYF TGCGCCAGCAGCCAAGGTCTCGCCTTGGGGGGAAACACCATATATTTT
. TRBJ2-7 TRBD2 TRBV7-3 CASSLRAAREGYEQYF TGTGCCAGCAGCTTAAGAGCGGCCAGGGAGGGTTACGAGCAGTACTTC
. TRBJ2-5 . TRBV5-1 CASSSTGETQYF TGCGCCAGCAGCTCCACAGGAGAGACCCAGTACTTC